This T cell receptor beta chain was profiled in a study of blood T cell repertoires in COVID-19. V lost 10 bases, J lost 5 bases, and 11 bases lay in between. The germline V gene has CDR1 LNHDA and CDR2 SQIVND (reference sequence). The CDR3 is 11 amino acids. This table comes from immunoSEQ multiplex PCR, and its TCRdb copy is limited to in-frame clones, with some not included. The sample yields a few hundred thousand clones, approximately 81% seen once. The sequence derives from a woman over 75 with acute or convalescent COVID-19. The sample was peripheral blood. The chain carries TRBV19 and TRBJ2-5; weak D call: TRBD2 (6 bases). CDR3 loop: CATGTSETQYF. CDR3 nucleotide sequence: TGTGCCACCGGGACTTCGGAGACCCAGTACTTC.